The 19 T cell receptor beta chains in this list originate from one sample, sequenced in a study of T cells after yellow fever vaccination. TCRdb re-analysed the 5' RACE reads in MiXCR, keeping a single row per CDR3 protein. The sample consists of 230,000 or so distinct CDR3 sequences, 3.6% of them appearing once. The input for sequencing was PBMCs, taken 15 days after the yellow fever booster vaccination. Receptor source: a man younger than 35 who received the YFV17D yellow fever vaccine.

This clonotype was counted many times. The CDR3 region has the DNA TGTGCCAGCAGTTTTAGGGGGCTTAATGGCTACACCTTC. Amino acid sequence: CASSFRGLNGYTF. This chain uses TRBV27 with TRBJ1-2; TRBD1 aligns across 7 bases. Germline V gives CDR1 MNHEY, CDR2 SMNVEV (reference sequence). The CDR3 consists of 13 residues. Trimming took 3 bases from V and 6 from J; bases not matched to a gene: 4.

This clonotype was counted at least ten times. The rearrangement joins TRBV5-1 to TRBJ2-5; maybe TRBD2 (6 bases). V lost 4 bases and J lost 4, with 20 bases in between. This CDR3 has 16 residues. Germline V CDR1 and CDR2: SGHRS, YFSETQ. CDR3 region: CASSPRMLEAGETQYF. The CDR3 bases are TGCGCCAGCAGCCCTCGGATGTTGGAAGCGGGAGAGACCCAGTACTTC. Full variable domain (missing parts from reference TRBV5-1 and TRBJ2-5): KAGVTQTPRYLIKTRGQQVTLSCSPISGHRSVSWYQQTPGQGLQFLFEYFSETQRNKGNFPGRFSGRQFSNSRSEMNVSTLELGDSALYLCASSPRMLEAGETQYFGPGTRLLVL.

This clonotype has at least ten counts. This chain joins TRBV15 and TRBJ1-2, with TRBD1 identical over 9 bases. The trim removed 0 bases at V and 8 bases at J, leaving 4 bases unmatched. The germline CDR1 and CDR2 sequences are LNHNV and YYDKDF (reference sequence). The CDR3 contains 14 residues. The CDR3 spells CATSRDEGTGGYTF. The CDR3 DNA reads as TGTGCCACCAGCAGAGATGAGGGGACAGGGGGCTACACCTTC. The full variable domain, with the rest looked up from reference TRBV15 and TRBJ1-2, is DAMVIQNPRYQVTQFGKPVTLSCSQTLNHNVMYWYQQKSSQAPKLLFHYYDKDFNNEADTPDNFQSRRPNTSFCFLDIRSPGLGDTAMYLCATSRDEGTGGYTFGSGTRLTVV.

This clonotype was counted many times. The chain recombines TRBV7-9 with TRBJ2-3; the D gene is possibly TRBD2 (6 bases). The germline V and J ends were trimmed by 5 bases and 6 bases, with 18 bases remaining between them. The CDR3 runs to 15 residues. Germline V gives CDR1 SEHNR, CDR2 FQNEAQ (reference sequence). This CDR3 reads CASSPVTSVSDTQYF. For the CDR3, the DNA is TGTGCCAGCAGCCCAGTGACTAGTGTGTCGGATACGCAGTATTTT. The variable domain in full, with the rest retrieved from reference TRBV7-9 and TRBJ2-3, is DTGVSQNPRHKITKRGQNVTFRCDPISEHNRLYWYRQTLGQGPEFLTYFQNEAQLEKSRLLSDRFSAERPKGSFSTLEIQRTEQGDSAMYLCASSPVTSVSDTQYFGPGTRLTVL.

This clonotype was recorded at least ten times. The chain recombines TRBV12-3 or TRBV12-4 with TRBJ1-1; 8 nucleotides align to TRBD1. The CDR3 covers 17 residues. V trimming: 3 bases; J trimming: 0 bases; junction bases outside the gene matches: 9. This chain's CDR3 is CASSFRGRGLVNTEAFF. The CDR3, as DNA: TGTGCCAGCAGTTTCAGGGGGCGGGGTCTTGTGAACACTGAAGCTTTCTTT.

This clonotype was counted many times. J is TRBJ2-5 and V is TRBV6-2 or TRBV6-3, with D hard to call. V gave up 6 bases and J gave up 2 bases, with 13 bases separating them. This CDR3 has 14 residues. CDR1 MNHEY and CDR2 SVGEGT come from the germline V gene. CDR3 nucleotide sequence: TGTGCCAGCAGCTACGGGTTAGCACAAGAGACCCAGTACTTC. Its translation: CASSYGLAQETQYF.

This clonotype was recorded at least ten times. J is TRBJ1-3 and V is TRBV5-6; D gene unclear. V was clipped by 1 base and J by 1 base, with 6 bases between them. There are 14 residues in the CDR3. CDR1 is SGHDT and CDR2 is YYEEEE in the germline V gene. CDR3 loop: CASSLMRSGNTIYF. In DNA, the CDR3 is TGTGCCAGCAGCTTGATGAGGTCTGGAAACACCATATATTTT.

There are many counts of this clonotype. This chain connects TRBV7-2 to TRBJ2-5, with 7 bases lining up with TRBD1. With 3 bases clipped from V and 7 bases from J, the junction kept 5 bases outside the gene matches. The germline V gene encodes CDR1 SGHTA and CDR2 FQGNSA. CDR3 length: 13 amino acids. CDR3 in DNA: TGTGCCAGCAGCTTCCCAGGGGGACGGACCCAGTACTTC. Its protein is CASSFPGGRTQYF.

The CDR3 region is CASSFFWGSRGEKLFF. For the CDR3, the DNA is TGTGCCAGCAGCTTTTTTTGGGGCAGCCGGGGTGAAAAACTGTTTTTT. The rearrangement links TRBV5-8 to TRBJ1-4, with a tentative D call TRBD1 (5 bases). Germline CDR1 SGHTS, CDR2 YDEGEE. Trimming shortened V by 2 bases and J by 7 bases, and 18 bases separated the two germline ends. The CDR3 consists of 16 residues.

This clonotype appeared a few times. V usage is TRBV19 and J usage is TRBJ1-2; D may be TRBD1 (5 bases). Germline CDR1 reads LNHDA; CDR2 reads SQIVND (reference sequence). Trimming removed 7 bases from V and 9 bases from J, with 21 bases in between. The CDR3 contains 14 residues. CDR3 in amino acids: CASTSPGGTGRYTF. The CDR3 DNA reads as TGTGCCAGTACCTCCCCGGGAGGGACCGGCCGCTACACCTTC.

This clonotype was picked up many times. The chain carries TRBV7-8 and TRBJ1-6; no clear D. This CDR3 spans 12 amino acids. CDR1 and CDR2 (germline): SGHVS, FQNEAQ. Trimming stripped 3 bases from V and 10 bases from J, with 7 bases between. CDR3 in amino acids: CASSFYESPLHF. The CDR3 DNA is TGTGCCAGCAGCTTTTACGAATCACCCCTCCACTTT.

This clonotype was recorded many times. V usage is TRBV15 and J usage is TRBJ2-1; no clear D. Germline loops: CDR1 LNHNV, CDR2 YYDKDF (reference sequence). The CDR3 covers 12 residues. V dropped 6 bases and J dropped 6 bases, with 9 bases sitting between them. In DNA, the CDR3 is TGTGCCACCAGTCTTCTAGGCAATGAGCAGTTCTTC. It encodes CATSLLGNEQFF.

This clonotype was seen repeatedly, ten times or more. The chain employs TRBV7-2 and TRBJ1-2; D remains ambiguous. The CDR3 contains 14 residues. Trimming shortened V by 1 base and J by 1 base, and 7 bases separated the two germline ends. CDR1 is SGHTA and CDR2 is FQGNSA in the germline V gene. CDR3 in DNA: TGTGCCAGCAGCTTAGGCCAGGTTAACTATGGCTACACCTTC. It is translated as CASSLGQVNYGYTF.

At least ten counts were recorded for this clonotype. The chain links TRBV7-9 to TRBJ2-5; the match to TRBD2 covers 7 bases. Germline V lookup: CDR1 SEHNR, CDR2 FQNEAQ (reference sequence). After removal of 5 bases from V and 2 bases from J, the junction contained 5 bases not matched to a gene. This CDR3 contains 14 residues. CDR3 loop: CASSPFGGQETQYF. The CDR3 DNA sequence: TGTGCCAGCAGCCCCTTCGGGGGGCAAGAGACCCAGTACTTC.

The sample holds a few counts of this clonotype. V and J are TRBV19 and TRBJ2-5; D may correspond to TRBD1 or TRBD2 (5 bases each). Germline V gives CDR1 LNHDA, CDR2 SQIVND (reference sequence). CDR3 length: 15 residues. V was cut by 4 bases and J by 5 bases, with 17 bases left in between. As DNA, the CDR3 is TGTGCCAGTAGTACCTGGGACGGCCCGACGGAGACCCAGTACTTC. This sequence encodes CASSTWDGPTETQYF.

This clonotype was picked up many times. A read error may account for a junction end that differs from germline. The chain couples TRBV7-7 to TRBJ2-1, with 9 bases identical to TRBD2. The CDR3 runs to 13 residues. Germline V CDR1 and CDR2: SSHAT, FNYEAQ (reference sequence). This CDR3 reads CASSPRGGSEQFF. The CDR3, as DNA: TGTGCTAGCAGCCCGCGGGGGGGTAGTGAGCAGTTCTTC.

In regard to this clonotype: Since a much larger clone is just one base distant, this may be a read error. The chain uses TRBV14 and TRBJ1-2; D unclear. The CDR3 spans 14 residues. The V gene lost 3 bases and the J gene lost 7 bases, with 15 bases spanning the gap. The V gene's germline CDR1 is SGHDN and CDR2 FVKESK. CDR3 nucleotide sequence: TGTGCCAGCAGCCATTTATGTGGGAATCTTGGCTACACCTTC. The encoded protein is CASSHLCGNLGYTF. The variable domain in full, with the rest retrieved from reference TRBV14 and TRBJ1-2, is EAGVTQFPSHSVIEKGQTVTLRCDPISGHDNLYWYRRVMGKEIKFLLHFVKESKQDESGMPNNRFLAERTGGTYSTLKVQPAELEDSGVYFCASSHLCGNLGYTFGSGTRLTVV.

This clonotype was seen repeatedly, ten times or more. The chain uses TRBV6-5 and TRBJ1-5; possible D gene TRBD1, 6 bases. In germline, CDR1 is MNHEY, CDR2 SVGAGI. Trimming shortened V by 6 bases and J by 2 bases, and 17 bases separated the two germline ends. CDR3 length: 16 amino acids. CDR3 bases: TGTGCCAGCAGCCCCAGGGAGGGGGTTGGCAATCAGCCCCAGCATTTT. As protein: CASSPREGVGNQPQHF.

This clonotype was seen repeatedly, ten times or more. This chain links TRBV6-6 with TRBJ2-7; 11 positions match TRBD1. This CDR3 is built from 18 residues. Per germline, CDR1 MNHNY and CDR2 SVGAGI (reference sequence). J gave up 3 bases and V 5 bases, and 15 bases lay outside the gene matches. The CDR3 bases are TGTGCCAGCAGTCTTTCGGACAGGGGGCTTTATTTGGACTACGAGCAGTACTTC. Amino acids: CASSLSDRGLYLDYEQYF.